This T cell receptor (beta chain) was profiled in a study of CD8 T cells in ankylosing spondylitis (dated by TCRdb to 2017 to 2019). Background on the whole study: T cell receptor beta repertoires were profiled in healthy donors and ankylosing spondylitis patients so that disease-linked TCR variants could be found. The whole study cohort included 108 healthy donors and under 30 ankylosing spondylitis patients. Peripheral blood was sampled, and synovial fluid was also collected from ankylosing spondylitis patients. Findings and caveats that apply to the study as a whole: Significant enrichment of the disease-linked clones was reported in matched synovial fluid samples from ankylosing spondylitis patients. Some motif variants were previously reported in synovial fluid and blood of reactive arthritis patients, suggesting common disease-initiation mechanisms. In peripheral blood, the disease-linked clones were found at relatively low frequencies and had a CD8+ phenotype. A TCR beta motif of several highly homologous amino acid variants appeared characteristic of blood from ankylosing spondylitis patients.

For sequencing, an Illumina HiSeq 2500 was employed. Quantitative 5'-RACE with molecular barcodes was the method used to prepare the TCR beta libraries. On the study's bioinformatics: To identify disease-linked TCR variants, a new computational method was used, one built on a probabilistic model of VDJ rearrangement. The public sequencing data were trimmed at Q25 with fastp and processed into clonotypes with MiXCR by TCRdb, which kept only in-frame beta chains. Rows merge per CDR3 protein into single entries with the most common DNA and genes. None of the V and J calls come from the authors' own analysis; TCRdb made them. The sample profile shows approximately 250,000 distinct CDR3 sequences; about 30% of them were found once. Of the sample, roughly 4.2% is held by the ten largest clones. On this clonotype itself: Its antigen target is currently unknown. No base quality values were provided; no much bigger clone lies one nucleotide off.

The CDR3 numbers 15 residues from cysteine through phenylalanine. Solely the CDR3 DNA is kept, with 45 bases framed from the first base. The junction shows trimming of 7 bases on V and 2 bases on J, and the gene matches do not reach 6 bases of it. The germline V gene provides CDR1 ENHRY and CDR2 SYGVKD. Sequencing input: blood, either unsorted or a sorted T cell fraction (not recorded which). In this chain, TRBV10-3 is recombined with TRBJ2-3; 10 middle bases align to TRBD1. The receptor was isolated from a male donor with ankylosing spondylitis or in good health (not recorded which). The CDR3 sequence is CAITPGQGITDTQYF. The nucleotide sequence reads as follows: TGTGCCATCACCCCGGGACAGGGGATCACAGATACGCAGTATTTT.